Given below is one T cell receptor beta chain in context. Its antigen is currently unknown. These data belong to a study of a mutant IDH1 vaccine in newly diagnosed glioma. Trimming stripped 5 bases from V and 2 bases from J, with 10 bases between. The CDR3 runs to 14 residues. The germline V gene encodes CDR1 MNHEY and CDR2 SVGAGI. TCRdb's table, derived via immunoSEQ multiplex PCR, lists solely in-frame clones and lacks some. Of 95,000 to 120,000 clones listed, roughly 88% were seen once; the top ten hold roughly 0.62%. General observations from the study: The vaccine induced immune responses, and these occurred in 80% to 95% of patients.

The time point is: week 11, during vaccination. The content of each vaccine dose was 300 ug of mutant IDH1 20-mer peptide, and topical imiquimod accompanied it. V usage is TRBV6-5 and J usage is TRBJ1-5, with no clear D. This receptor was identified in a woman aged 45-60 years with glioma. Source: PBMCs, taken from a glioma patient whose treatment included an IDH1 peptide vaccine. The CDR3 DNA is TGTGCCAGCAGTACCCCCCACCGCAATCAGCCCCAGCATTTT. Its translation is CASSTPHRNQPQHF.